This T cell receptor (beta chain) emerged from a study of response to subunit inactivated influenza vaccine. This clonotype was detected only a few times. Its antigen is undetermined. The length of the CDR3 is 12 residues. CDR1 is SGHRS and CDR2 is YFSETQ in the germline V gene. Trimming took off 5 bases at V and 3 bases at J, with 5 bases between the two ends. Findings of the study overall: The authors suggested that few new T cells are recruited per seasonal influenza vaccination.

Each CDR3 protein is one row after TCRdb ran MiXCR on the RT-PCR reads. The sample has 650,000 to 850,000 distinct CDR3 sequences, around 13% seen once. This sequence was found in a man aged 50-59 years who received an inactivated influenza vaccine. The chain carries TRBV5-1 and TRBJ2-2; D gene ambiguous. The material sequenced was PBMCs from blood, taken 14 days before vaccination. The CDR3 region is CASRTDTGELFF. Here the CDR3 DNA reads TGCGCCAGCAGAACTGACACCGGGGAGCTGTTTTTT. The whole variable domain, filled in from reference TRBV5-1 and TRBJ2-2, reads KAGVTQTPRYLIKTRGQQVTLSCSPISGHRSVSWYQQTPGQGLQFLFEYFSETQRNKGNFPGRFSGRQFSNSRSEMNVSTLELGDSALYLCASRTDTGELFFGEGSRLTVL.